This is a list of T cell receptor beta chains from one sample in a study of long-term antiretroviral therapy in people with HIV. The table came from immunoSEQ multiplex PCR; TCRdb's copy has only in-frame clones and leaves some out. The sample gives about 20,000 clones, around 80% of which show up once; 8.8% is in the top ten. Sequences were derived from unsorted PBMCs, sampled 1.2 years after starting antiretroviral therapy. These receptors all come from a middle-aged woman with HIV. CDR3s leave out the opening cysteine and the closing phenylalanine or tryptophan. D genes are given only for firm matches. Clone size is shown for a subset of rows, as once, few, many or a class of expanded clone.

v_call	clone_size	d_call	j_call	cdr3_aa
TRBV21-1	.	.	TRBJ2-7	ASSRTGTSYEQY
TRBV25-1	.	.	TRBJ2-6	ASSLAGANVLT
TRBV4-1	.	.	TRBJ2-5	ASSQGGAGEQETQY
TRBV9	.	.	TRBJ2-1	ASSGPPFNEQF
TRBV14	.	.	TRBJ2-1	ASSKAGQHNEQF
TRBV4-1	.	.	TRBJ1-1	ASSQQVNTEAF
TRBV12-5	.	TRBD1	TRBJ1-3	ASGLGQGTTGNTIY
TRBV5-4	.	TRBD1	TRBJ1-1	ASTTGQVNTEAF
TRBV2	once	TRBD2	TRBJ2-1	ASSTGSFRTSRANEQF
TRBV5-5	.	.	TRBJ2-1	ASSLEGAGLKNEQF
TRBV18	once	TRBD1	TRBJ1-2	ASSPTAGTATTGYT
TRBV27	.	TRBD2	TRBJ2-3	ASSLVSGRPDTQY
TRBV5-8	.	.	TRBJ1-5	ASSLGYSDSNQPQH
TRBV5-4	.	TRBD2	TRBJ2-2	ASSAWTSGSIAGELF
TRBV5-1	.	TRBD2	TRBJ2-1	ASSLGLAGSYNEQF
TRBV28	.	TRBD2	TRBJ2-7	ASGRLAGVSAYEQY
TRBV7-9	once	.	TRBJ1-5	ASSLDGGASQPQH
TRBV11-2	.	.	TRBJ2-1	ASSLHAGQLYNEQF
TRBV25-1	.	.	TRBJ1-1	ASSLGNTEAF
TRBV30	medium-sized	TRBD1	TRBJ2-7	AWSVQGGGSQQY
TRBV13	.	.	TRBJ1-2	ASSLGRTYGYT
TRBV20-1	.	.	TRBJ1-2	SANRLGGYT
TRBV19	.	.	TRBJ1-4	ASRGLGLATNEKLF
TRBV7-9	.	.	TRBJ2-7	ASSFASPPHEQY
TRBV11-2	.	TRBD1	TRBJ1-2	ASSLGGDRVAGYT
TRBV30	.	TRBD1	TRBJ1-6	AWSSGTDSPLH
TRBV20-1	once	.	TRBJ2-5	TPDPQETQY
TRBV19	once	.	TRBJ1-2	ASSIANYGYT
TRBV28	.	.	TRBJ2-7	ASSFSVSASFHEQY